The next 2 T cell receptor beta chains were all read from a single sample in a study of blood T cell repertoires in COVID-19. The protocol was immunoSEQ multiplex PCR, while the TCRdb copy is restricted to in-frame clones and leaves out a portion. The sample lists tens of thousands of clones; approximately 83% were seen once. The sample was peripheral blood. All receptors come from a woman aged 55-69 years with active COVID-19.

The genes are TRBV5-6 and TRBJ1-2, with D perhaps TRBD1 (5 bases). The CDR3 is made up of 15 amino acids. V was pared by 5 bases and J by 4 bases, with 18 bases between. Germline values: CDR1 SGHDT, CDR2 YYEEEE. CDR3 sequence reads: CASRGAQGLRYGYTF. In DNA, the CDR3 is TGTGCCAGCAGAGGCGCCCAGGGCCTTCGCTATGGCTACACCTTC.

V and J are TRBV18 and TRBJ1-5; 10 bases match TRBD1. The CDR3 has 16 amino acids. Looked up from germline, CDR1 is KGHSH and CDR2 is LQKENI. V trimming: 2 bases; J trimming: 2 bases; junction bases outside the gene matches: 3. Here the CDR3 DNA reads TGTGCCAGCTCACCAGGACAGGGGGACGGCAATCAGCCCCAGCATTTT. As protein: CASSPGQGDGNQPQHF.